A single sample is the source of the 18 T cell receptor beta chains below, sequenced in a study of CD8+ T cells in alopecia areata listed by TCRdb under 2018. The library was generated by the immunoSEQ multiplex PCR assay. RNA was extracted from all samples and reverse transcribed into cDNA as template for TCR sequencing. TCRdb re-hosts the immuneACCESS table, in-frame sequences only. Its copies lack some clones; in the studies checked, an unresolved V gene accounts for under half of them, and the cause for the rest is not known. In this sample the table shows about 220,000 clones, around 57% of which occur a single time. The biggest ten clones account for around 1.5% of the sample. The time point label corresponds to: less than five weeks on oral tofacitinib. Explained via the paper, the treatment or condition label denotes: oral pan-JAK inhibitor, 5-10 mg twice daily. The material sequenced was CD4+ T cells sorted from blood, taken at week 4, from a patient treated with tofacitinib. The receptors shown here come from a human donor with alopecia areata.

Many counts were recorded for this clone. The chain recombines TRBV29-1 with TRBJ2-7; maybe TRBD2 (5 bases). The CDR3 runs 12 residues. Per the germline V gene, CDR1 is SQVTM and CDR2 is ANQGSEA. Trimming stripped 4 bases from V and 2 bases from J, with 9 bases between. Here the CDR3 DNA reads TGCAGCGTTGTTGAGGGAGCCTACGAGCAGTACTTC. It translates to CSVVEGAYEQYF.

The V and J genes are TRBV6-5 and TRBJ1-1; 8 bases align to TRBD1. The CDR3 spans 14 residues. After removal of 4 bases from V and 4 bases from J, the junction contained 5 bases not matched to a gene. The germline V gene has CDR1 MNHEY and CDR2 SVGAGI. The CDR3 protein is CASSSNDRGTEAFF. The CDR3 DNA reads as TGTGCCAGCAGTTCCAACGACAGGGGCACTGAAGCTTTCTTT.

The chain is built from TRBV5-6 and TRBJ1-6; perhaps TRBD1 as D (5 bases). Between the trimmed V and J ends, which lost 4 bases and 7 bases, there was a span of 15 bases. The CDR3 is 15 residues long. Germline-derived CDR1 and CDR2 are SGHDT and YYEEEE. CDR3 region: CASSARGPANSPLHF. The DNA for the CDR3 is TGTGCCAGCAGCGCCCGGGGCCCGGCCAATTCACCCCTCCACTTT.

The rearrangement uses TRBV19 and TRBJ1-2; perhaps TRBD1 as D (6 bases). The V end lost 9 bases, the J end lost 0 bases, and 14 bases lay between the germline ends. The V gene's germline CDR1 is LNHDA and CDR2 SQIVND (reference sequence). The CDR3 is made up of 14 amino acids. The CDR3 region has the DNA TGTGCCAGCACAGGGTGGAGGGCTAACTATGGCTACACCTTC. Its translation: CASTGWRANYGYTF. The full variable domain, its missing parts supplied by reference TRBV19 and TRBJ1-2, is DGGITQSPKYLFRKEGQNVTLSCEQNLNHDAMYWYRQDPGQGLRLIYYSQIVNDFQKGDIAEGYSVSREKKESFPLTVTSAQKNPTAFYLCASTGWRANYGYTFGSGTRLTVV.

The chain has TRBV11-2 and TRBJ2-5; a weak D match, TRBD2 (7 bases). Per germline, CDR1 SGHAT and CDR2 FQNNGV. The CDR3 is 14 residues long. Trimming stripped 6 bases from V and 5 bases from J, with 16 bases between. In DNA form, the CDR3 reads TGTGCCAGCAGTCAACGGGGGGCTCAGGAGACCCAGTACTTC. Protein product: CASSQRGAQETQYF.

The chain uses TRBV6-5 and TRBJ1-5; D perhaps matches TRBD1 (5 bases). Per germline, CDR1 MNHEY and CDR2 SVGAGI. V was cut by 4 bases and J by 3 bases, with 13 bases left in between. The length of the CDR3 is 15 residues. CDR3 sequence (DNA): TGTGCCAGCAGTTCGGGACGATGGGACAATCAGCCCCAGCATTTT. Its translation: CASSSGRWDNQPQHF.

This clone was counted a few times. The chain is built from TRBV11-2 and TRBJ2-2, with D unresolved. Germline V gene data show CDR1 as SGHAT and CDR2 as FQNNGV. This CDR3 region has 14 residues. V dropped 2 bases and J dropped 3 bases, with 7 bases sitting between them. CDR3 in DNA: TGTGCCAGCAGCTTAATCGGAGACACCGGGGAGCTGTTTTTT. Translating it yields CASSLIGDTGELFF. Based on the CDR3 plus reference TRBV11-2 and TRBJ2-2, the full variable domain is EAGVAQSPRYKIIEKRQSVAFWCNPISGHATLYWYQQILGQGPKLLIQFQNNGVVDDSQLPKDRFSAERLKGVDSTLKIQPAKLEDSAVYLCASSLIGDTGELFFGEGSRLTVL.

The chain uses TRBV25-1 and TRBJ1-2; perhaps TRBD1 as D (6 bases). CDR3 size: 16 residues. Germline CDR1 and CDR2: MGHDK and SYGVNS. Trimming left V 1 base short and J 8 bases short, with 20 bases between. The CDR3 DNA is TGTGCCAGCAGTGAATTTTCGGTGGTGGACAGTCAGGGCTACACCTTC. Translated: CASSEFSVVDSQGYTF.

This sequence joins TRBV29-1 and TRBJ2-1; the D gene could be TRBD1 or TRBD2 (5 bases each). Germline CDR1 SQVTM, CDR2 ANQGSEA. The CDR3 length is 13 residues. Trimming took 0 bases from V and 5 from J, leaving 8 bases between them. The CDR3 reads CSVEDGTNNEQFF. The CDR3 region has the DNA TGCAGCGTTGAAGACGGGACCAACAATGAGCAGTTCTTC.

A word on this clone: Within the sample, other DNA sequences also encode this same CDR3. The chain carries TRBV6-6 and TRBJ2-2; no clear D. The V and J ends lost 2 bases and 5 bases respectively, with 3 bases between them. The CDR3 is 12 amino acids. Germline loops: CDR1 MNHNY, CDR2 SVGAGI (reference sequence). CDR3 DNA: TGTGCCAGCAGTTACATTACCGGGGAGCTGTTTTTT. Translation gives CASSYITGELFF.

This chain links TRBV5-1 with TRBJ2-5; no reliable D call. CDR1 is SGHRS and CDR2 is YFSETQ in the germline V gene. The V and J ends lost 4 bases and 5 bases respectively, with 15 bases between them. This CDR3 is built from 14 residues. The DNA of the CDR3 is TGCGCCAGCAGCCCCCATGATGGTGTGGAGACCCAGTACTTC. Translating it yields CASSPHDGVETQYF.

This clone was observed a handful of times. This chain joins TRBV19 and TRBJ2-3; TRBD2 agrees at 7 bases. The CDR3 has 14 amino acids. Per germline, CDR1 LNHDA and CDR2 SQIVND (reference sequence). Trimming at V came to 10 bases and at J to 3 bases, leaving 10 bases not matched to a gene. In DNA, the CDR3 is TGTGCCACCTCGGTAGCGGGTTCGACAGATACGCAGTATTTT. It encodes CATSVAGSTDTQYF.

This chain joins TRBV4-1 and TRBJ2-3; 7 nucleotides align to TRBD2. The CDR3 runs to 16 residues. Germline V gives CDR1 MGHRA, CDR2 YSYEKL. Trimming at V came to 0 bases and at J to 0 bases, leaving 3 bases not matched to a gene. The DNA of the CDR3 is TGCGCCAGCAGCCAAGAGGGGGGGATTAGCACAGATACGCAGTATTTT. This codes for CASSQEGGISTDTQYF.

This sequence joins TRBV2 and TRBJ1-2, with TRBD1 matching 9 bases. This CDR3 has 13 residues. Trimming cost V 8 bases and J 6 bases; bases outside gene matches: 7. The germline V gene encodes CDR1 SNHLY and CDR2 FYNNEI. The CDR3 nucleotides are TGTGCCAGCTTCCGGGACAGGGATCATGGCTACACCTTC. Amino acid sequence: CASFRDRDHGYTF.

V and J are TRBV15 and TRBJ1-6; D is undetermined. The CDR3 consists of 14 residues. V was trimmed by 0 bases and J by 7 bases, leaving 7 bases between them. The germline V gene has CDR1 LNHNV and CDR2 YYDKDF (reference sequence). CDR3 nucleotides: TGTGCCACCAGCAGAGACATAGTCAATTCACCCCTCCACTTT. Amino acids: CATSRDIVNSPLHF.

This chain's CDR3 is CASRSGQALNYGYTF. DNA of the CDR3: TGTGCCAGCAGGAGCGGACAAGCCCTGAACTATGGCTACACCTTC. The V and J genes are TRBV6-1 and TRBJ1-2, with a possible D match to TRBD1 (5 bases). CDR1 is MNHNS, CDR2 SASEGT, per germline. The CDR3 is 15 amino acids. The V and J ends lost 6 bases and 2 bases respectively, with 16 bases between them.

The chain is built from TRBV4-3 and TRBJ2-7; 7 bases match TRBD1. Germline V gene lookup returns CDR1 LGHNA and CDR2 YSLEER. The CDR3 length is 13 residues. Trimming took 0 bases from V and 6 from J; bases not matched to a gene: 2. The CDR3 reads CASSQEPGGEQYF. The CDR3 DNA sequence: TGCGCCAGCAGCCAAGAGCCAGGGGGCGAGCAGTACTTC.

This clone appeared a few times. V and J are TRBV5-1 and TRBJ2-2; no firm D call. Germline-derived CDR1 and CDR2 are SGHRS and YFSETQ. The CDR3 is made up of 12 amino acids. Deletions cut 0 bases from V and 7 bases from J, with 4 bases between. The CDR3 spells CASSLEVGELFF. CDR3 DNA sequence: TGCGCCAGCAGCTTGGAGGTCGGGGAGCTGTTTTTT.